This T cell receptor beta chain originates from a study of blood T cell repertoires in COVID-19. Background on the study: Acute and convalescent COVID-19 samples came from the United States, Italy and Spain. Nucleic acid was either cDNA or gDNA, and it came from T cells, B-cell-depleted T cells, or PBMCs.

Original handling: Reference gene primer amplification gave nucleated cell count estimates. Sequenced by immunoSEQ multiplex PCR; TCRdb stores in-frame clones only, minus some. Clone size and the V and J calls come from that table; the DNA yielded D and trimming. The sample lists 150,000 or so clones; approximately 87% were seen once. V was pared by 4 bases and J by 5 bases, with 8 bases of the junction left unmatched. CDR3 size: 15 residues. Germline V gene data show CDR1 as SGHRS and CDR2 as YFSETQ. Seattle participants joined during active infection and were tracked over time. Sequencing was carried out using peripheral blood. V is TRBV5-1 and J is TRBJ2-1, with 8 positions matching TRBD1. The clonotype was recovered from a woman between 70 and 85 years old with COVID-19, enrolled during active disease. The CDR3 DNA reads TGCGCCAGCAGCCTGGGGACAGGATGGGACAATGAGCAGTTCTTC. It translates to CASSLGTGWDNEQFF.